This note documents a single T cell receptor beta chain sequence. The data stem from a study of blood T cell repertoires in COVID-19. About the study: Donors in the United States, Italy and Spain gave samples during acute or convalescent COVID-19. PBMCs, B-cell-depleted T cells, or T cells were the source of the cDNA or gDNA that made up the material.

Authors' data handling: Estimation of nucleated cell counts was performed using reference gene primer amplification. The assay was immunoSEQ multiplex PCR, and TCRdb's table has in-frame clones only and misses some. The DNA gave D and trimming, while V, J and clone size come from that table. The data contain approximately 30,000 clones, approximately 88% of them singletons. The CDR3 totals 14 residues. CDR1 is MNHEY, CDR2 SVGEGT, per germline. V lost 2 bases and J lost 3, with 8 bases in between. Input material: peripheral blood. The clonotype originates from a woman aged 40 to 50 with active or convalescent COVID-19. This chain uses TRBV6-2 or TRBV6-3 with TRBJ1-5; D unresolved. The CDR3 region has the DNA TGTGCCAGCAGTTACGGGCCGAACAATCAGCCCCAGCATTTT. Encoded protein: CASSYGPNNQPQHF.